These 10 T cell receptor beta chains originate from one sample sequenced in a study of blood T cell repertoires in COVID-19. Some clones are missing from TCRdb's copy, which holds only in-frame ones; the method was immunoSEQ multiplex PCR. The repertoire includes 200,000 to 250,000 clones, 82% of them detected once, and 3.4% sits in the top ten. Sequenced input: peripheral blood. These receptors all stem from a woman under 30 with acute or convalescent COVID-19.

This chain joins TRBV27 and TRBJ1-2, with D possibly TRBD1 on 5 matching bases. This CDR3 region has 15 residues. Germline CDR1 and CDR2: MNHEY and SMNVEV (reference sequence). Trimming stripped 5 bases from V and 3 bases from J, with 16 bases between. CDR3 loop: CASSPRVGQDYGYTF. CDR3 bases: TGTGCCAGCAGTCCCAGGGTTGGGCAAGACTATGGCTACACCTTC.

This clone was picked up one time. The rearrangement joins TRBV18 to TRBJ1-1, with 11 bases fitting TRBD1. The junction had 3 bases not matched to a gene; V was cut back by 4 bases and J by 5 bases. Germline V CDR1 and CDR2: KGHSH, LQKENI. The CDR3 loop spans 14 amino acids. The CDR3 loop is CASSRDRGVTEAFF. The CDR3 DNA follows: TGTGCCAGCTCACGGGACAGGGGGGTAACTGAAGCTTTCTTT.

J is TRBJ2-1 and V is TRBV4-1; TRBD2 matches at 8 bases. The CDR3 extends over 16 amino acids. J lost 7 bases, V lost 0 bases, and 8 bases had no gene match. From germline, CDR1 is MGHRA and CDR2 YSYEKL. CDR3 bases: TGCGCCAGCAGCCAAGACGCCAGCGGGAGTATGAATGAGCAGTTCTTC. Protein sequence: CASSQDASGSMNEQFF.

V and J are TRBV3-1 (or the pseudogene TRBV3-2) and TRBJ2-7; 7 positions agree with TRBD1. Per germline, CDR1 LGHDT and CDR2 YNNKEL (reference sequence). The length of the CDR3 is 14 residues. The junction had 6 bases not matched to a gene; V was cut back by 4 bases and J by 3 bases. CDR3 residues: CASSPGQVDYEQYF. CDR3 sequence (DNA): TGTGCCAGCAGCCCCGGACAGGTAGACTACGAGCAGTACTTC.

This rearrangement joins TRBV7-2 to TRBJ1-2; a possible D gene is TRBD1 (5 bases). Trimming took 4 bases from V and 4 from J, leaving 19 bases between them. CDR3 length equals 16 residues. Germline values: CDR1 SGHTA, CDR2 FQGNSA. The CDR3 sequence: CASSSAMGGRTYGYTF. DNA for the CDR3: TGTGCCAGCAGCTCAGCCATGGGGGGTCGAACCTATGGCTACACCTTC.

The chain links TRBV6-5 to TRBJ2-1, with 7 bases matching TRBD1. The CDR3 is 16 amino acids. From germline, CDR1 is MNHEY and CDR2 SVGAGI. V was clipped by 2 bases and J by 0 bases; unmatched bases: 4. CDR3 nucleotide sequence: TGTGCCAGCAGTTACGGGACAGCCCGCTCCTACAATGAGCAGTTCTTC. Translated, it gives CASSYGTARSYNEQFF.

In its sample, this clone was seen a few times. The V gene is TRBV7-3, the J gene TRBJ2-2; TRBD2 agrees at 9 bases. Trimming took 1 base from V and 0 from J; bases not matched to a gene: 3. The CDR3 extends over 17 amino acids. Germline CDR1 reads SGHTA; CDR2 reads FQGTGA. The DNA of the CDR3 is TGTGCCAGCAGCTTAATAGCGGGAGTAACGAACACCGGGGAGCTGTTTTTT. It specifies CASSLIAGVTNTGELFF.

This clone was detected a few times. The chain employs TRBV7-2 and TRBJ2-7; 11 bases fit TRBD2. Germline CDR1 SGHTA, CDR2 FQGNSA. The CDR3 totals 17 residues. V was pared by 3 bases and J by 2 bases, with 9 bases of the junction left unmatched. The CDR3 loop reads CASSFLAGGPVAYEQYF. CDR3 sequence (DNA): TGTGCCAGCAGCTTTTTAGCGGGAGGGCCAGTGGCCTACGAGCAGTACTTC.

Written as DNA, the CDR3 is TGCGCCAGCAGCAGTCGCAGGGGGCTCTCTGAAGCTTTCTTT. Its protein is CASSSRRGLSEAFF. The chain recombines TRBV5-1 with TRBJ1-1; 8 positions agree with TRBD1. This CDR3 has 14 amino acids. Losses at the gene ends were 4 bases for V and 6 bases for J; bases not matched to a gene: 8. Germline CDR1 reads SGHRS; CDR2 reads YFSETQ.

CDR3 residues: CASSLGGEGHQPQHF. Here the CDR3 DNA reads TGCGCCAGCAGCTTGGGAGGCGAGGGACACCAGCCCCAGCATTTT. The gene calls are TRBV5-1 and TRBJ1-5; tentatively, D is TRBD1 (6 bases). CDR1 is SGHRS, CDR2 YFSETQ, per germline. The V and J ends lost 0 bases and 7 bases respectively, with 14 bases between them. The CDR3 contains 15 residues.